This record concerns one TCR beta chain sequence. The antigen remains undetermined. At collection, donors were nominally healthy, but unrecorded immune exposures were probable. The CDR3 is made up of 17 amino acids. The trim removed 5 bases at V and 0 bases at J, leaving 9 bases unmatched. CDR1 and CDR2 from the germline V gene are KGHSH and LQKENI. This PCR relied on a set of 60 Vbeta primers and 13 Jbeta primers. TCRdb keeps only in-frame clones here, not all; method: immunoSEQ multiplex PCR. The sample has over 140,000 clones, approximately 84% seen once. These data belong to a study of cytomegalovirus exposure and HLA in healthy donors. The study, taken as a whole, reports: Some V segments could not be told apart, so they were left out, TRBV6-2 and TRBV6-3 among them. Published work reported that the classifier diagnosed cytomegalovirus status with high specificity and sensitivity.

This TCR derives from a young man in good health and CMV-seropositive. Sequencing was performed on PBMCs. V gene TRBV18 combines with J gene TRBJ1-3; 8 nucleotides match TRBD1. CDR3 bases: TGTGCCAGCTCAAGGCAAGGACAGGGACGCTCTGGAAACACCATATATTTT. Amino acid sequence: CASSRQGQGRSGNTIYF.